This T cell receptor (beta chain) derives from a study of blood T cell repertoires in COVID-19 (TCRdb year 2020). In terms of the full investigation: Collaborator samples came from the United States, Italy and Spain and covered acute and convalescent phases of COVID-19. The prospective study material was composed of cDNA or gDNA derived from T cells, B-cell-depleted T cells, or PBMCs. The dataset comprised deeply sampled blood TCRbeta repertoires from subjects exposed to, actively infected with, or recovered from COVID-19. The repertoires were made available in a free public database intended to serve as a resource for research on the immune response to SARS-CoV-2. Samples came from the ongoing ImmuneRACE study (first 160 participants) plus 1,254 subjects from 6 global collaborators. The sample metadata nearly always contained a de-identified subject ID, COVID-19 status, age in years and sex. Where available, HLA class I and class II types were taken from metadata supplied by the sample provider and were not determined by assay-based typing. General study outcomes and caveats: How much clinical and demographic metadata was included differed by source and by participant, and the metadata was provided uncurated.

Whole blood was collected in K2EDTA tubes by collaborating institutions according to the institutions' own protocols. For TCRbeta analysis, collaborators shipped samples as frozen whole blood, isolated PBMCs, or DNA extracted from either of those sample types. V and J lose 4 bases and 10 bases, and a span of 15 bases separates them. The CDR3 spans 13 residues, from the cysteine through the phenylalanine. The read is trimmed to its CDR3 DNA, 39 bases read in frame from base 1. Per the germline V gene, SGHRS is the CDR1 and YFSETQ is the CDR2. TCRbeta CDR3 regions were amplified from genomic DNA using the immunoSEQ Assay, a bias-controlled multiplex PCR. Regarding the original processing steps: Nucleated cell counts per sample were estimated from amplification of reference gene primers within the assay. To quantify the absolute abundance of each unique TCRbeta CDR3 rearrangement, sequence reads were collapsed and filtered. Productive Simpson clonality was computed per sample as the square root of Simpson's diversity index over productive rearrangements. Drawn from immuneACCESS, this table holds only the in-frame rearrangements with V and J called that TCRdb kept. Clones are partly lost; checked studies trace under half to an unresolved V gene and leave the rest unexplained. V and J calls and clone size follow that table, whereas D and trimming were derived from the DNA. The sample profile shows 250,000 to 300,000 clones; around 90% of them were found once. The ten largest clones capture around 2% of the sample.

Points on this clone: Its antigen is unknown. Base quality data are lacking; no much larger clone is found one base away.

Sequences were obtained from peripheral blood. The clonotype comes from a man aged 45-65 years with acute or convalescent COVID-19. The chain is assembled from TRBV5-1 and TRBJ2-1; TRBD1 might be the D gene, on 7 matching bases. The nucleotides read TGCGCCAGCAGCGCAACAGGGGCGGGGGAGCAGTTCTTC. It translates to CASSATGAGEQFF.